Included here is one TCR beta chain sequence, with context. The antigen is undetermined. The study drew the donors from its approximately 110-subject validation cohort, separate from the approximately 700-subject first cohort. The sample is drawn from a study of cytomegalovirus exposure and HLA in healthy donors. Germline assignment: CDR1 SEHNR and CDR2 FQNEAQ (reference sequence). The CDR3 sequence is 15 residues long. J was trimmed by 5 bases and V by 3 bases; bases with no gene match: 7. Data came from immunoSEQ multiplex PCR; TCRdb stores just in-frame clones and leaves some out. The repertoire includes 250,000 to 400,000 clones, roughly 86% of them detected once, and 0.9% to 1% sits in the top ten. General study results and limits: According to a subsequent analysis, TCR clusters from the first cohort were inclined to appear together in the 110 or so validation repertoires.

The source is a man under 40 in good health and CMV-seronegative. The sequencing sample was made of PBMCs. The chain has TRBV7-9 and TRBJ2-5; 9 nucleotides agree with TRBD1. CDR3 amino acids: CASSFGQGIRETQYF. CDR3 coding DNA: TGTGCCAGCAGCTTTGGACAGGGGATCCGGGAGACCCAGTACTTC.